The 30 T cell receptor beta chains listed next were all sequenced from one sample in a study of CD8 T cells in ankylosing spondylitis. General study points: About 8 highly homologous variants made up a TCR beta motif, and this motif appeared characteristic of ankylosing spondylitis blood.

TCRdb re-derived calls from the 5' RACE reads in MiXCR, one entry per CDR3 protein. The table lists some 330,000 distinct CDR3 sequences, 8% of them singletons. Their target antigens are unknown. Material: blood, either unsorted or a sorted T cell fraction (not recorded which). The receptor source for this set is a male donor with ankylosing spondylitis.

This clonotype showed up just a few times. As DNA, the CDR3 is TGTGCCAGCAGCCAAGACAGGGTCGTGGGGGAAAAACTGTTTTTT. It is translated as CASSQDRVVGEKLFF. The chain couples TRBV3-1 to TRBJ1-4; the D gene is possibly TRBD1 (5 bases). CDR3 length: 15 amino acids. Deletions cut 0 bases from V and 8 bases from J, with 13 bases between. Germline V gene sequence: CDR1 LGHDT, CDR2 YNNKEL (reference sequence).

This clonotype was seen at least ten times. The chain couples TRBV18 to TRBJ2-5; 10 bases line up with TRBD1. The trim removed 6 bases at V and 3 bases at J, leaving 4 bases unmatched. CDR1 KGHSH and CDR2 LQKENI come from the germline V gene. The CDR3 is 14 amino acids. For the CDR3, the DNA is TGTGCCAGCTCCCCTGGGACAGGGGAAGAGACCCAGTACTTC. This gives the protein CASSPGTGEETQYF.

This clonotype has only a few counts. The chain couples TRBV5-1 to TRBJ2-5; 8 positions agree with TRBD1. The CDR3 sequence is 20 residues long. The germline V gene encodes CDR1 SGHRS and CDR2 YFSETQ. Trimming removed 4 bases from V and 7 bases from J; junction bases left unmatched: 27. The CDR3 loop is CASSLPVEQGARDRAGTQYF. The CDR3 DNA reads as TGCGCCAGCAGCCTCCCCGTTGAGCAGGGGGCTCGCGACCGTGCTGGGACCCAGTACTTC.

The gene calls are TRBV5-1 and TRBJ2-3; 13 bases match TRBD2. CDR3 length equals 17 residues. Per germline, CDR1 SGHRS and CDR2 YFSETQ. V gave up 0 bases and J gave up 5 bases; unmatched junction bases: 6. This chain's CDR3 is CASSLETSGRAQDTQYF. The CDR3 nucleotides read TGCGCCAGCAGCTTGGAAACTAGCGGGAGGGCCCAAGATACGCAGTATTTT.

In its sample, this clonotype was seen a few times. The chain recombines TRBV5-1 with TRBJ1-5; the D gene is possibly TRBD1 (5 bases). This CDR3 spans 14 amino acids. The germline CDR1 and CDR2 sequences are SGHRS and YFSETQ. Trimming stripped 0 bases from V and 4 bases from J, with 8 bases between. The CDR3 reads CASSLAGPNQPQHF. CDR3 in DNA: TGCGCCAGCAGCTTGGCAGGGCCTAATCAGCCCCAGCATTTT.

This sequence joins TRBV7-9 and TRBJ2-7; the match to TRBD2 covers 7 bases. The CDR3 is 14 residues long. The junction had 8 bases not matched to a gene; V was cut back by 4 bases and J by 5 bases. From germline, CDR1 is SEHNR and CDR2 FQNEAQ (reference sequence). CDR3 region: CASSYAGLVHEQYF. For the CDR3, the DNA is TGTGCCAGCAGCTACGCCGGACTAGTCCACGAGCAGTACTTC.

V and J are TRBV3-1 and TRBJ2-2; D ambiguous. CDR3 size: 15 residues. Germline CDR1 is LGHDT and CDR2 is YNNKEL (reference sequence). The ends were cut back, 0 bases at V and 4 bases at J, with 9 bases in the middle. This chain's CDR3 is CASSQEGRLTGELFF. CDR3 sequence (DNA): TGTGCCAGCAGCCAAGAGGGCCGACTCACCGGGGAGCTGTTTTTT.

This clonotype came up many times. The rearrangement uses TRBV29-1 and TRBJ1-1; D not certain. V lost 6 bases and J lost 3, with 14 bases in between. The CDR3 runs 13 residues. Germline V gene sequence: CDR1 SQVTM, CDR2 ANQGSEA. The CDR3 here is CSVRRDADTEAFF. CDR3 nucleotide sequence: TGCAGCGTGCGCCGGGATGCGGACACTGAAGCTTTCTTT.

This chain connects TRBV12-3 or TRBV12-4 to TRBJ1-1; D is possibly TRBD1 (5 bases). The CDR3 totals 15 residues. Trimming left V 5 bases short and J 6 bases short, with 19 bases between. The CDR3 loop is CASSGTGGKRAEAFF. In nucleotides, the CDR3 is TGTGCCAGCAGTGGAACGGGGGGGAAGAGGGCTGAAGCTTTCTTT.

This clonotype was seen a handful of times. The rearrangement joins TRBV5-1 to TRBJ2-5, with D maybe TRBD2 (5 bases). CDR1 and CDR2 from the germline V gene are SGHRS and YFSETQ. The CDR3 extends over 15 amino acids. Trimming left V 0 bases short and J 1 base short, with 10 bases between. The CDR3 protein is CASSLVGRPQETQYF. The CDR3 DNA follows: TGCGCCAGCAGCTTGGTTGGGAGACCCCAAGAGACCCAGTACTTC.

This clonotype was observed at least ten times. V usage is TRBV20-1 and J usage is TRBJ2-1; a possible D gene is TRBD2 (6 bases). Deletions cut 2 bases from V and 5 bases from J, with 13 bases between. The germline CDR1 and CDR2 sequences are DFQATT and SNEGSKA (reference sequence). The CDR3 has 14 residues. CDR3 DNA sequence: TGCAGTGCTAGATCTGGGCGGGGAGACAATGAGCAGTTCTTC. Protein: CSARSGRGDNEQFF.

In its sample, this clonotype was seen many times. V usage is TRBV5-1 and J usage is TRBJ2-2; D is uncertain. The ends were cut back, 4 bases at V and 2 bases at J, with 12 bases in the middle. CDR1 is SGHRS and CDR2 is YFSETQ in the germline V gene. This CDR3 comprises 15 residues. The CDR3 DNA follows: TGCGCCAGCAGCCCCCGGACGGAAAACACCGGGGAGCTGTTTTTT. Protein product: CASSPRTENTGELFF.

The rearrangement links TRBV20-1 to TRBJ2-7; 12 nucleotides match TRBD2. The trim removed 6 bases at V and 2 bases at J, leaving 8 bases unmatched. Looked up from germline, CDR1 is DFQATT and CDR2 is SNEGSKA (reference sequence). This CDR3 is 15 amino acids long. The CDR3 sequence: CSAGPTSGSPYEQYF. The CDR3 DNA follows: TGCAGTGCGGGCCCGACTAGCGGGAGCCCCTACGAGCAGTACTTC.

A few counts support this clonotype. The chain links TRBV27 to TRBJ2-7; 8 positions match TRBD1. The germline CDR1 and CDR2 sequences are MNHEY and SMNVEV (reference sequence). J gave up 4 bases and V 5 bases, and 10 bases lay outside the gene matches. The CDR3 is made up of 15 amino acids. CDR3: CASSNPDRARYEQYF. The CDR3, as DNA: TGTGCCAGCAGTAATCCGGACAGGGCCCGTTACGAGCAGTACTTC.

This clonotype has ten or more counts. V usage is TRBV11-2 and J usage is TRBJ1-3; D is undetermined. The germline gives CDR1 SGHAT, CDR2 FQNNGV. The ends were cut back, 5 bases at V and 0 bases at J, with 8 bases in the middle. This CDR3 comprises 14 residues. DNA for the CDR3: TGTGCCAGCAGCCTTTCAGACTCTGGAAACACCATATATTTT. It encodes CASSLSDSGNTIYF.

This clonotype was counted once. This may arise from a read error, as a much more abundant clone is one base away. The chain joins TRBV3-1 to TRBJ2-4; D not certain. The CDR3 is 18 amino acids. The germline gives CDR1 LGHDT, CDR2 YNNKEL (reference sequence). The DNA for the CDR3 is TGTGCCTGCAGCCACTCGAGGCGGCGAGTTCTAGCCAAAAACATTCAGTACTTC. Translated: CACSHSRRRVLAKNIQYF. Together with reference TRBV3-1 and TRBJ2-4, the CDR3 gives the full variable domain: DTAVSQTPKYLVTQMGNDKSIKCEQNLGHDTMYWYKQDSKKFLKIMFSYNNKELIINETVPNRFSPKSPDKAHLNLHINSLELGDSAVYFCACSHSRRRVLAKNIQYFGAGTRLSVL.

V is TRBV20-1 and J is TRBJ2-3; tentatively, D is TRBD1 (7 bases). The CDR3 extends over 12 amino acids. Germline assignment: CDR1 DFQATT and CDR2 SNEGSKA (reference sequence). Trimming cost V 8 bases and J 10 bases, with 19 bases left between them. Here the CDR3 reads CSPLLAGGSQYF. In DNA form, the CDR3 reads TGCAGTCCACTACTAGCAGGGGGATCGCAGTATTTT.

The table lists this clonotype with a few counts. This rearrangement joins TRBV20-1 to TRBJ2-2; 8 positions agree with TRBD1. The length of the CDR3 is 15 residues. Germline V CDR1 and CDR2: DFQATT, SNEGSKA (reference sequence). Trimming took 2 bases from V and 5 from J; bases not matched to a gene: 7. The CDR3 here is CSARQGAVSTGELFF. The DNA for the CDR3 is TGCAGTGCTAGACAGGGGGCCGTCTCGACCGGGGAGCTGTTTTTT.

In this sample, this clonotype turned up a few times. The rearrangement uses TRBV7-3 and TRBJ2-7, with 10 bases matching TRBD2. Germline V CDR1 and CDR2: SGHTA, FQGTGA. Losses at the gene ends were 5 bases for V and 3 bases for J; bases not matched to a gene: 4. The CDR3 spans 14 residues. CDR3 protein: CASSPSGRGYEQYF. Here the CDR3 DNA reads TGTGCCAGCAGCCCTAGCGGGAGAGGCTACGAGCAGTACTTC.

V is TRBV29-1 and J is TRBJ2-1; either TRBD1 or TRBD2 may supply D (5 bases each). Germline V gene data show CDR1 as SQVTM and CDR2 as ANQGSEA. CDR3 length: 15 residues. V lost 3 bases, J lost 7 bases, and 19 bases lay in between. CDR3 amino acids: CSVEGVRANRNEQFF. CDR3 nucleotide sequence: TGCAGCGTTGAGGGGGTCCGGGCTAACAGGAATGAGCAGTTCTTC.

The CDR3 DNA sequence: TGTGCCAGCAGCTTAACGGCTCAACTATACCCGGGACAGACAAACACTGAAGCTTTCTTT. It encodes CASSLTAQLYPGQTNTEAFF. V gene TRBV7-3 combines with J gene TRBJ1-1; TRBD1 matches at 7 bases. There are 20 residues in the CDR3. V shed 0 bases and J 2 bases; nucleotides not matched to a gene: 18. CDR1 is SGHTA and CDR2 is FQGTGA in the germline V gene.

This clonotype was seen at least ten times. J is TRBJ1-4 and V is TRBV11-2; possible D gene TRBD1, 6 bases. V was pared by 3 bases and J by 0 bases, with 11 bases between. CDR1 and CDR2 (germline): SGHAT, FQNNGV. CDR3 length equals 16 residues. The CDR3 DNA follows: TGTGCCAGCAGCTTGGGACAAGGACCAACTAATGAAAAACTGTTTTTT. Residues: CASSLGQGPTNEKLFF.

This clonotype was detected ten times or more. The chain carries TRBV5-1 and TRBJ2-7, with D unresolved. V dropped 4 bases and J dropped 1 base, with 15 bases sitting between them. CDR1 is SGHRS, CDR2 YFSETQ, per germline. The CDR3 extends over 15 amino acids. The CDR3 loop is CASSRAPDGSYEQYF. The CDR3 DNA reads as TGCGCCAGCAGCCGGGCTCCAGACGGATCCTACGAGCAGTACTTC.

The table lists this clonotype with a few counts. The genes are TRBV7-3 and TRBJ2-7; the match to TRBD2 covers 9 bases. J lost 5 bases, V lost 3 bases, and 8 bases had no gene match. The CDR3 is made up of 15 amino acids. Germline loops: CDR1 SGHTA, CDR2 FQGTGA. DNA of the CDR3: TGTGCCAGCAGCTTCATTGCGGGAGGGTTCGACGAGCAGTACTTC. Its translation is CASSFIAGGFDEQYF. Full variable domain (rest looked up from reference TRBV7-3 and TRBJ2-7): GAGVSQTPSNKVTEKGKYVELRCDPISGHTALYWYRQSLGQGPEFLIYFQGTGAADDSGLPNDRFFAVRPEGSVSTLKIQRTERGDSAVYLCASSFIAGGFDEQYFGPGTRLTVT.

This chain uses TRBV27 with TRBJ2-5; TRBD1 might be the D (6 bases). CDR1 and CDR2 (germline): MNHEY, SMNVEV (reference sequence). This CDR3 comprises 14 residues. V lost 5 bases and J lost 5, with 15 bases in between. The CDR3 nucleotides are TGTGCCAGCAGTCTCACCCCGAGGGGGGAGACCCAGTACTTC. Encoded protein: CASSLTPRGETQYF.

This clonotype was counted ten times or more. The chain recombines TRBV29-1 with TRBJ2-7; D unclear. Deletions cut 3 bases from V and 2 bases from J, with 8 bases between. Germline V lookup: CDR1 SQVTM, CDR2 ANQGSEA. The CDR3 spans 12 residues. The CDR3: CSVEARPYEQYF. CDR3 nucleotides: TGCAGCGTTGAGGCCAGACCCTACGAGCAGTACTTC.

V usage is TRBV12-3 or TRBV12-4 and J usage is TRBJ1-3; no definite D call. Trimming shortened V by 4 bases and J by 4 bases, and 11 bases separated the two germline ends. The CDR3 has 14 residues. The CDR3, as DNA: TGTGCCAGCAGTTCCATGGGTCGAGGAAACACCATATATTTT. This sequence encodes CASSSMGRGNTIYF.

The chain couples TRBV4-1 to TRBJ2-7, with D tentatively TRBD1 (5 bases). The CDR3 has 9 residues. Germline CDR1 reads MGHRA; CDR2 reads YSYEKL. As DNA, the CDR3 is TGCGCAGGGGCGCACGAGCAGTACTTC. As protein: CAGAHEQYF.

This chain links TRBV7-3 with TRBJ2-2; D call uncertain. The germline CDR1 and CDR2 sequences are SGHTA and FQGTGA. This CDR3 has 14 amino acids. The V and J ends lost 1 base and 4 bases respectively, with 7 bases between them. The chain's CDR3 is CASSLNRLTGELFF. CDR3 in DNA: TGTGCCAGCAGCTTAAACCGACTCACCGGGGAGCTGTTTTTT.

This clonotype was counted at least ten times. This chain connects TRBV12-5 to TRBJ2-3; possible D gene TRBD1, 6 bases. The CDR3 covers 14 residues. Germline V CDR1 and CDR2: LGHNT, FRNRAP. The V end lost 4 bases, the J end lost 3 bases, and 11 bases lay between the germline ends. CDR3 protein: CASGSPTGTDTQYF. The DNA of the CDR3 is TGTGCTAGTGGTTCCCCGACAGGAACAGATACGCAGTATTTT.